This TCR beta chain was recovered during a study of blood T cell repertoires in COVID-19. The wider study: Acute and convalescent COVID-19 specimens originated in the United States, Italy and Spain. Nucleic acid was either cDNA or gDNA, and it came from T cells, B-cell-depleted T cells, or PBMCs.

Original processing methods: Cell counts per sample came from amplifying reference gene primers. Method: immunoSEQ multiplex PCR; TCRdb's copy keeps in-frame clones and lacks some. V, J and clone size reflect that table, while D and trimming were determined from the DNA. The table has tens of thousands of clones, about 85% seen once. Germline-derived CDR1 and CDR2 are MGHDK and SYGVNS. This CDR3 region has 15 residues. J was trimmed by 5 bases and V by 2 bases; bases with no gene match: 8. The clonotype originates from a woman in her 70s with active or convalescent COVID-19. This rearrangement joins TRBV25-1 to TRBJ2-5, with 7 bases fitting TRBD1. The sample was peripheral blood. CDR3 coding DNA: TGTGCCAGCAGTGAACGACAGGGATATGGGGAGACCCAGTACTTC. Translation gives CASSERQGYGETQYF.